This T cell receptor (beta chain) was retrieved from a study of blood T cell repertoires in COVID-19. Whole-study context: From T cells, B-cell-depleted T cells, or PBMCs came the material, which was cDNA or gDNA.

In the original workflow: Estimation of nucleated cell counts was performed using reference gene primer amplification. Sequenced by immunoSEQ multiplex PCR; TCRdb stores in-frame clones only, minus some. The DNA gave D and trimming, while V, J and clone size come from that table. This sample yields roughly 150,000 clones, of which roughly 87% are seen a single time; around 5% belongs to the top ten. The CDR3 runs 16 residues. Trimming removed 7 bases from V and 0 bases from J; junction bases left unmatched: 7. Germline CDR1 reads MGHDK; CDR2 reads SYGVNS. The specimen was peripheral blood. This clonotype was sampled from a human donor in a cohort sampled during active COVID-19. V and J are TRBV25-1 and TRBJ1-3; 9 positions agree with TRBD1. The CDR3 coding sequence is TGTGCCAGCACGGGGACAGGGTTTGGCTCTGGAAACACCATATATTTT. This translates into CASTGTGFGSGNTIYF.